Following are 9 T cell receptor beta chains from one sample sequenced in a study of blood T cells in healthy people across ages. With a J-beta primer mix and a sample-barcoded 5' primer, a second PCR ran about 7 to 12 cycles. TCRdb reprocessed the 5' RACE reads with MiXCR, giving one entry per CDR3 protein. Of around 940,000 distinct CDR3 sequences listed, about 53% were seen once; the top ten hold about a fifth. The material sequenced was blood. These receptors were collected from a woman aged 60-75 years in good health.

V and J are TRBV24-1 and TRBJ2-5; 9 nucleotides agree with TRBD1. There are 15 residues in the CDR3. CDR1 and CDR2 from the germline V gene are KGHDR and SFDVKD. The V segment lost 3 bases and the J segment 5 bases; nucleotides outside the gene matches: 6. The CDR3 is CATSDPGTGSETQYF. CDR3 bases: TGTGCCACCAGTGATCCCGGGACAGGGAGTGAGACCCAGTACTTC.

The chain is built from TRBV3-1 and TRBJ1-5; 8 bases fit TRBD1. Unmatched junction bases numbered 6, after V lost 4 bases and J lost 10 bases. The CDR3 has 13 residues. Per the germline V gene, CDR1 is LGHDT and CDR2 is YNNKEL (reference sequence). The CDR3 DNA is TGTGCCAGCAGCCTGGACAGGGTGACACCCCAGCATTTT. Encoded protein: CASSLDRVTPQHF.

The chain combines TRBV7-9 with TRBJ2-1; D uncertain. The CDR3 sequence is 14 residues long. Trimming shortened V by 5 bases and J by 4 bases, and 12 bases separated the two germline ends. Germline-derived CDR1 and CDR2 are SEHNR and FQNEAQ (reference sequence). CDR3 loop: CASSRDLLYNEQFF. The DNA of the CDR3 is TGTGCCAGCAGCCGTGACTTGCTATACAATGAGCAGTTCTTC.

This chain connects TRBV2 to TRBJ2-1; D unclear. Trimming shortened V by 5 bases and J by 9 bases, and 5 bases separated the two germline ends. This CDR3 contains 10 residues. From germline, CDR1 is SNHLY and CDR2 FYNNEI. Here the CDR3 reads CASSYREQFF. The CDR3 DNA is TGTGCCAGCAGTTACCGTGAGCAGTTCTTC. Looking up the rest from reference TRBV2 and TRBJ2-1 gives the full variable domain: EPEVTQTPSHQVTQMGQEVILRCVPISNHLYFYWYRQILGQKVEFLVSFYNNEISEKSEIFDDQFSVERPDGSNFTLKIRSTKLEDSAMYFCASSYREQFFGPGTRLTVL.

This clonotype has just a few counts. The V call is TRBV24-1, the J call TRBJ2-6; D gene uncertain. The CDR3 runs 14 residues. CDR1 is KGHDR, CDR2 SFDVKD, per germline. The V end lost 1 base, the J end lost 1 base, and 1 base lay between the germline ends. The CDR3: CATSDFSGANVLTF. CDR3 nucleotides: TGTGCCACCAGTGATTTTTCTGGGGCCAACGTCCTGACTTTC.

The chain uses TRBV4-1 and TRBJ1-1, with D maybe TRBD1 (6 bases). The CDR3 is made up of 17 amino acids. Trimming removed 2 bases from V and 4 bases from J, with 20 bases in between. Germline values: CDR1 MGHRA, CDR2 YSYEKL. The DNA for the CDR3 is TGCGCCAGCAGCCAATTCCTCTTTCCAGGGGTTGGCACTGAAGCTTTCTTT. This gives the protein CASSQFLFPGVGTEAFF.

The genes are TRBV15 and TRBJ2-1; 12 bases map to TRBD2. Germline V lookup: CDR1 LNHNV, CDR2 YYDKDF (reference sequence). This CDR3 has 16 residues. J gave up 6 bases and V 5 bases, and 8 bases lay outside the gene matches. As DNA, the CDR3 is TGTGCCACCAGCCGCAGACTAGCGGGAGTCGGCAATGAGCAGTTCTTC. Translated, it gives CATSRRLAGVGNEQFF.

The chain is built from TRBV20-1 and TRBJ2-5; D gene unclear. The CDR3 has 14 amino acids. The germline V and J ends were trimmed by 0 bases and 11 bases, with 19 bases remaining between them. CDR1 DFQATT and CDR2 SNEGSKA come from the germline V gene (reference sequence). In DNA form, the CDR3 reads TGCAGTGCTAGAGATATGGTGGGATCCAATGAGCAGTACTTC. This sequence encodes CSARDMVGSNEQYF.

The CDR3 sequence: CASSFGGSTGWNEQFF. The CDR3 bases are TGTGCCAGCAGTTTTGGGGGCTCAACGGGATGGAATGAGCAGTTCTTC. This chain uses TRBV27 with TRBJ2-1; weak D call: TRBD1 (6 bases). Trimming cost V 3 bases and J 7 bases, with 19 bases left between them. The CDR3 runs to 16 residues. Germline CDR1 and CDR2: MNHEY and SMNVEV (reference sequence).